This TCR beta chain was obtained from a study of cytomegalovirus exposure and HLA in healthy donors. The study, taken as a whole, reports: At a 0.05 false discovery rate, a later analysis found about 17,000 TCR beta sequences to be associated with HLA alleles. More clonal expansion characterized HLA-associated TCR beta chains than equally common others in a later analysis. Generally TCR sequences proved uncommon, though certain public TCRs appeared in numerous donors.

In the PCR, 60 Vbeta and 13 Jbeta primers were used. Libraries were prepared by immunoSEQ multiplex PCR; TCRdb keeps only in-frame clonotypes and omits some of them. Among roughly 190,000 clones listed, around 87% were seen once. At the time of sampling, donors were nominally healthy, though unrecorded immune exposures were likely. This clone appeared a single time. What it recognizes is unknown. Germline loops: CDR1 MGHRA, CDR2 YSYEKL. With 0 bases removed from V and 3 bases from J, the gap between germline ends came to 15 bases. This CDR3 contains 16 residues. This TCR was sampled from a woman aged 18 to 35 in good health and CMV-seronegative. The V and J genes are TRBV4-1 and TRBJ2-7; D might be TRBD2 (6 bases). Specimen: PBMCs. The CDR3: CASSQESGSLVYEQYF. CDR3 coding DNA: TGCGCCAGCAGCCAAGAAAGCGGGTCCCTCGTCTACGAGCAGTACTTC.